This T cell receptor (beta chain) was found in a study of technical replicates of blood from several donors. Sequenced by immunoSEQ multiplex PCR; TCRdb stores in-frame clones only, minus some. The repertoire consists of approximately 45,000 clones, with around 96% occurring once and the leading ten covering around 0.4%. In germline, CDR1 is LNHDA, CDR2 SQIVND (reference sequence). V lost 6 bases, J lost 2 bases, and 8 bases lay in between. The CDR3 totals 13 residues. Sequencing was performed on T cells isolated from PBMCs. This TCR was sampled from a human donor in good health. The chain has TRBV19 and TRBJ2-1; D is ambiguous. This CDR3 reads CASRPGTYNEQFF. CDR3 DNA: TGTGCCAGTAGGCCAGGTACCTACAATGAGCAGTTCTTC.